The rows below give T cell receptor beta chains drawn from one sample of a study of patients and donors after allogeneic stem cell transplantation. TCRdb analysed the RT-PCR reads with MiXCR anew, one entry per CDR3 protein. The sample records about a million distinct CDR3 sequences, about a sixth being singletons. Sequencing was performed on blood, either unsorted or a sorted T cell fraction (not recorded which). The receptors derive from a human donor who was either an allogeneic HSCT recipient or a stem cell or donor lymphocyte infusion donor (not recorded which). It is not recorded whose cells these are; they may come from a transplant donor. Both conserved end residues are part of each CDR3. The D gene is left open where the match is weak. Clone size is given for some rows only: seen once, a few or many times, or a class if the clone is expanded.

size: -; D: -; J: TRBJ1-2; V: TRBV18; CDR3: CASSPPGPGLYTF; DNA: TGTGCCAGCTCACCACCGGGGCCAGGGTTATACACCTTC
size: many; D: TRBD2; J: TRBJ2-7; V: TRBV12-3/TRBV12-4; CDR3: CASGRRGNYEQYF; DNA: TGTGCCAGTGGTAGGCGGGGGAACTACGAGCAGTACTTC
size: -; D: TRBD2; J: TRBJ2-1; V: TRBV6-1; CDR3: CASSPIGTSGRPVNEQFF; DNA: TGTGCCAGCAGTCCCATAGGGACTAGCGGAAGGCCTGTCAATGAGCAGTTCTTC
size: few; D: -; J: TRBJ2-2; V: TRBV5-1; CDR3: CASSLERETGELFF; DNA: TGCGCCAGCAGCTTGGAGAGGGAAACCGGGGAGCTGTTTTTT
size: few; D: -; J: TRBJ2-3; V: TRBV7-8; CDR3: CASSLVFVGVVQDTQYF; DNA: TGTGCCAGCAGCTTAGTATTTGTGGGAGTCGTTCAAGATACGCAGTATTTT
size: -; D: -; J: TRBJ2-6; V: TRBV29-1; CDR3: CSALRDGSDDSGANVLTF; DNA: TGCAGCGCCTTACGAGACGGGTCCGATGACTCTGGGGCCAACGTCCTGACTTTC
size: -; D: -; J: TRBJ2-6; V: TRBV30; CDR3: CAWSDIQGSGANVLTF; DNA: TGTGCCTGGAGCGATATACAGGGTTCTGGGGCCAACGTCCTGACTTTC
size: once; D: -; J: TRBJ2-5; V: TRBV7-9; CDR3: CASSGGRTPQETQYF; DNA: TGTGCCAGCAGCGGCGGTAGGACCCCCCAAGAGACCCAGTACTTC
size: -; D: TRBD2; J: TRBJ2-1; V: TRBV4-1; CDR3: CASRGGTSGDRVQFF; DNA: TGCGCCAGCCGGGGGGGGACTAGCGGGGACAGGGTGCAGTTCTTC
size: many; D: -; J: TRBJ1-2; V: TRBV29-1; CDR3: CSVSDSNYGYTF; DNA: TGCAGCGTATCGGACAGTAACTATGGCTACACCTTC
size: few; D: -; J: TRBJ1-1; V: TRBV4-3; CDR3: CASSQDFSGIMNTEAFF; DNA: TGCGCCAGCAGCCAAGATTTTAGCGGAATCATGAACACTGAAGCTTTCTTT
size: -; D: -; J: TRBJ1-2; V: TRBV4-3; CDR3: CASSQGRVRIGGYTF; DNA: TGCGCCAGCAGCCAAGGAAGAGTAAGGATTGGAGGCTACACCTTC
size: -; D: TRBD2; J: TRBJ2-1; V: TRBV3-1; CDR3: CASSQLVKASGKVNEQFF; DNA: TGTGCCAGCAGCCAATTGGTAAAGGCTAGCGGGAAAGTAAATGAGCAGTTCTTC
size: -; D: TRBD1; J: TRBJ2-5; V: TRBV7-6; CDR3: CASSLDRGWQETQYF; DNA: TGTGCCAGCAGCTTAGACAGGGGGTGGCAAGAGACCCAGTACTTC
size: few; D: -; J: TRBJ2-3; V: TRBV5-1; CDR3: CASSLGGPYTDTQYF; DNA: TGCGCCAGCAGCTTGGGAGGACCTTACACAGATACGCAGTATTTT
size: -; D: -; J: TRBJ1-2; V: TRBV9; CDR3: CASSVGGDGYGYTF; DNA: TGTGCCAGCAGCGTAGGGGGGGACGGCTATGGCTACACCTTC
size: few; D: TRBD2; J: TRBJ2-7; V: TRBV6-5; CDR3: CASSYSLRGSSYEQYF; DNA: TGTGCCAGCAGTTACTCGTTGCGGGGGAGCTCCTACGAGCAGTACTTC
size: few; D: TRBD2; J: TRBJ2-1; V: TRBV7-2; CDR3: CASSLTTSGDRVF; DNA: TGTGCCAGCAGCTTAACGACCAGCGGGGACCGGGTCTTC
size: few; D: TRBD2; J: TRBJ2-3; V: TRBV7-3; CDR3: CASSIAGGPNTQYF; DNA: TGTGCCAGCAGTATAGCGGGAGGGCCTAATACGCAGTATTTT
size: few; D: -; J: TRBJ1-2; V: TRBV28; CDR3: CASSPRSGRTYGYTF; DNA: TGTGCCAGCAGTCCTCGGTCGGGTCGGACCTATGGCTACACCTTC
size: few; D: -; J: TRBJ1-5; V: TRBV20-1; CDR3: CSARVQGMIGPQHF; DNA: TGCAGTGCTAGAGTACAGGGAATGATCGGGCCCCAGCATTTT
size: many; D: TRBD1; J: TRBJ2-6; V: TRBV6-5; CDR3: CASSYMQGAFSGANVLTF; DNA: TGTGCCAGCAGTTATATGCAGGGGGCATTCTCTGGGGCCAACGTCCTGACTTTC
size: -; D: TRBD1; J: TRBJ2-1; V: TRBV29-1; CDR3: CSVGTGIYSEQFF; DNA: TGCAGCGTCGGGACAGGGATCTACAGTGAGCAGTTCTTC
size: few; D: -; J: TRBJ1-2; V: TRBV5-1; CDR3: CASSGSADRYF; DNA: TGCGCCAGCAGCGGATCAGCGGACAGATACTTC
size: -; D: TRBD1; J: TRBJ2-7; V: TRBV19; CDR3: CASSLSGTEFSYEQYF; DNA: TGTGCCAGTAGTCTCTCCGGGACAGAGTTCTCCTACGAGCAGTACTTC
size: -; D: TRBD2; J: TRBJ2-7; V: TRBV5-6; CDR3: CASSLTSGSNEQYF; DNA: TGTGCCAGCAGCTTGACTAGCGGGAGTAACGAGCAGTACTTC
size: few; D: -; J: TRBJ2-1; V: TRBV2; CDR3: CASSEAGRTGSYNEQFF; DNA: TGTGCCAGCAGTGAAGCGGGGAGGACAGGCTCCTACAATGAGCAGTTCTTC
size: -; D: -; J: TRBJ1-2; V: TRBV20-1; CDR3: CSAYRVNYGYTF; DNA: TGCAGTGCATACAGGGTTAACTATGGCTACACCTTC
size: -; D: -; J: TRBJ1-2; V: TRBV5-6; CDR3: CATEGHNYGYTF; DNA: TGTGCCACCGAGGGCCATAACTATGGCTACACCTTC
size: -; D: -; J: TRBJ2-7; V: TRBV12-3/TRBV12-4; CDR3: CASSLPPGDSYEQYF; DNA: TGTGCCAGCAGTCTCCCCCCCGGGGACTCCTACGAGCAGTACTTC
size: -; D: TRBD2; J: TRBJ2-3; V: TRBV20-1; CDR3: CSAPTSKDTQYF; DNA: TGCAGTGCCCCGACTAGCAAAGATACGCAGTATTTT
size: few; D: TRBD1; J: TRBJ1-1; V: TRBV29-1; CDR3: CSVEGVGQGAVAFF; DNA: TGCAGCGTTGAAGGGGTAGGCCAGGGGGCCGTAGCTTTCTTT
size: few; D: -; J: TRBJ1-2; V: TRBV30; CDR3: CAWSSGIGYTF; DNA: TGTGCCTGGAGTTCTGGTATCGGCTACACCTTC
size: few; D: -; J: TRBJ1-3; V: TRBV7-9; CDR3: CASSLERNTIYF; DNA: TGTGCCAGCAGCTTAGAGCGAAACACCATATATTTT
size: few; D: TRBD1; J: TRBJ1-5; V: TRBV11-1; CDR3: CASSPTAPQTGEEQPQHF; DNA: TGTGCCAGCAGCCCCACAGCCCCCCAGACAGGGGAGGAACAGCCCCAGCATTTT
size: -; D: TRBD2; J: TRBJ2-3; V: TRBV18; CDR3: CASSPGTRDTDTQYF; DNA: TGTGCCAGCTCACCAGGGACTAGGGACACGGATACGCAGTATTTT
size: -; D: -; J: TRBJ1-5; V: TRBV19; CDR3: CASSITQRSNQPQHF; DNA: TGTGCCAGTAGTATAACCCAGCGGAGCAATCAGCCCCAGCATTTT
size: few; D: TRBD2; J: TRBJ2-3; V: TRBV27; CDR3: CASSPLTSGRGNTQYF; DNA: TGTGCCAGCAGTCCCCTGACTAGCGGACGGGGGAATACGCAGTATTTT
size: few; D: -; J: TRBJ1-2; V: TRBV6-1; CDR3: CASSGKGATRNYGYTF; DNA: TGTGCCAGCAGTGGAAAGGGTGCGACCCGCAACTATGGCTACACCTTC
size: few; D: TRBD2; J: TRBJ2-7; V: TRBV20-1; CDR3: CSFLAGGYEQYF; DNA: TGCAGTTTTCTAGCGGGGGGCTACGAGCAGTACTTC
size: -; D: -; J: TRBJ1-1; V: TRBV29-1; CDR3: CSVEMLTEEAFF; DNA: TGCAGCGTTGAAATGCTTACGGAAGAAGCTTTCTTT
size: few; D: TRBD1; J: TRBJ1-4; V: TRBV30; CDR3: CAWSKGARGEKLFF; DNA: TGTGCCTGGTCTAAGGGGGCGAGGGGTGAAAAACTGTTTTTT
size: -; D: TRBD2; J: TRBJ2-2; V: TRBV5-1; CDR3: CASSLSSGATGELFF; DNA: TGCGCCAGCAGCTTGTCGAGCGGGGCGACCGGGGAGCTGTTTTTT
size: few; D: -; J: TRBJ2-1; V: TRBV7-6; CDR3: CASSKSQYNEQFF; DNA: TGTGCCAGCAGCAAATCCCAATACAATGAGCAGTTCTTC
size: -; D: TRBD2; J: TRBJ2-7; V: TRBV4-3; CDR3: CASSGPGLAGDSSYEQYF; DNA: TGCGCCAGCAGTGGCCCGGGACTAGCGGGGGATAGCTCCTACGAGCAGTACTTC
size: -; D: TRBD1; J: TRBJ1-2; V: TRBV20-1; CDR3: CSAKGDSSIYGYTF; DNA: TGCAGTGCTAAAGGGGACAGTAGCATCTATGGCTACACCTTC
size: few; D: TRBD1; J: TRBJ2-6; V: TRBV24-1; CDR3: CATSDSGQGSPGANVLTF; DNA: TGTGCCACCAGTGATTCGGGACAGGGATCTCCTGGGGCCAACGTCCTGACTTTC